The 10 T cell receptor beta chains below come from one sample, sequenced in a study of shared clonotypes between healthy human individuals. Sequencing used immunoSEQ multiplex PCR; TCRdb keeps in-frame clones, though not all of them. The sample includes hundreds of thousands of clones, 97% of them seen just once. The sequenced sample was naive CD4+ T cells sorted from blood. Subset reported: CD45RA+ positively selected. These TCRs come from a woman in her thirties in good health.

J is TRBJ2-7 and V is TRBV6-5, with 9 bases lining up with TRBD2. V lost 5 bases, J lost 2 bases, and 7 bases stayed unmatched. The CDR3 length is 15 residues. Germline CDR1 reads MNHEY; CDR2 reads SVGAGI. CDR3 loop: CASSQTTSGPYEQYF. The DNA for the CDR3 is TGTGCCAGCAGTCAAACGACTAGCGGCCCCTACGAGCAGTACTTC.

The rearrangement links TRBV27 to TRBJ1-6; 8 bases fit TRBD1. The CDR3 is made up of 15 amino acids. The germline CDR1 and CDR2 sequences are MNHEY and SMNVEV (reference sequence). Germline trimming cut 4 bases from V and 10 bases from J; bases unmatched to any gene: 9. CDR3 DNA: TGTGCCAGCAGTTCGCGCAGGGGGCTGGGGTCACCCCTCCACTTT. This gives the protein CASSSRRGLGSPLHF.

The chain couples TRBV6-1 to TRBJ2-7; TRBD1 might be the D (5 bases). Trimming stripped 2 bases from V and 9 bases from J, with 14 bases between. The CDR3 sequence is 13 residues long. From germline, CDR1 is MNHNS and CDR2 SASEGT. The CDR3, as DNA: TGTGCCAGCAGTGAAAGGGGCGGTGGGGTGCAGTACTTC. Residues: CASSERGGGVQYF.

Details on this clone: The same CDR3 arises from other DNA sequences in this sample as well. V is TRBV5-5 and J is TRBJ2-7; D not certain. V was clipped by 1 base and J by 2 bases, with 1 base between them. CDR1 is SGHKS and CDR2 is YYEKEE in the germline V gene (reference sequence). The CDR3 runs 11 residues. The chain's CDR3 is CASSLTYEQYF. The CDR3 nucleotides read TGTGCCAGCAGCTTGACCTACGAGCAGTACTTC. The variable domain in full, completed from reference TRBV5-5 and TRBJ2-7, reads DAGVTQSPTHLIKTRGQQVTLRCSPISGHKSVSWYQQVLGQGPQFIFQYYEKEERGRGNFPDRFSARQFPNYSSELNVNALLLGDSALYLCASSLTYEQYFGPGTRLTVT.

CDR3 coding DNA: TGTGCCAGCTCACTCGGACGGGATCCCTATGGCTACACCTTC. Translation gives CASSLGRDPYGYTF. The rearrangement joins TRBV18 to TRBJ1-2; no clear D. Germline values: CDR1 KGHSH, CDR2 LQKENI. V gave up 4 bases and J gave up 4 bases, with 13 bases separating them. The CDR3 has 14 amino acids.

The gene calls are TRBV29-1 and TRBJ2-1; a weak D match, TRBD1 (7 bases). Germline values: CDR1 SQVTM, CDR2 ANQGSEA. This CDR3 is built from 14 residues. Trimming took off 6 bases at V and 8 bases at J, with 20 bases between the two ends. CDR3 DNA sequence: TGCAGCGTCCAAAGGGCAGGGGGACTTGATGAGCAGTTCTTC. This codes for CSVQRAGGLDEQFF.

The V call is TRBV11-2, the J call TRBJ1-3; D not certain. This CDR3 has 15 amino acids. The V end was cut by 5 bases, the J end by 4 bases, with 15 bases between. CDR1 is SGHAT, CDR2 FQNNGV, per germline. Here the CDR3 reads CASSEAGSFGNTIYF. The DNA for the CDR3 is TGTGCCAGCAGCGAAGCCGGGTCTTTCGGAAACACCATATATTTT.

This chain connects TRBV6-5 to TRBJ2-3; 8 bases are a match to TRBD1. Per germline, CDR1 MNHEY and CDR2 SVGAGI. The CDR3 spans 14 residues. V shed 6 bases, J shed 4 bases, and the junction held 6 bases outside the gene matches. CDR3 loop: CASRLDREADTQYF. CDR3 bases: TGTGCCAGCAGATTGGACAGGGAAGCAGATACGCAGTATTTT.

The rearrangement links TRBV19 to TRBJ1-4; no firm D call. V was shortened by 4 bases and J by 8 bases, with 23 bases between the two germline ends. The CDR3 sequence is 17 residues long. The germline V gene encodes CDR1 LNHDA and CDR2 SQIVND (reference sequence). In nucleotides, the CDR3 is TGTGCCAGTAGTAATCGAGGGCCGACCGGGGTCGGAGAAAAACTGTTTTTT. This translates into CASSNRGPTGVGEKLFF.

The chain is built from TRBV5-1 and TRBJ2-4; 12 bases fit TRBD1. The CDR3 has 16 residues. The ends lost 0 bases at V and 8 bases at J; junction bases unmatched: 6. CDR1 and CDR2 (germline): SGHRS, YFSETQ. The CDR3 here is CASSLGGTGGDDIQYF. The CDR3 DNA reads TGCGCCAGCAGCTTGGGTGGGACAGGGGGCGACGACATTCAGTACTTC.